This TCR beta chain came from a study of cytomegalovirus exposure and HLA in healthy donors. General study findings and limits: The CMV antigen specificity of a few CMV-associated chains was confirmed through in vitro analysis. In a later analysis, several top co-occurrence clusters appeared linked to parvovirus B19, influenza, CMV and Epstein-Barr virus. V- and J-gene trimming in TCR beta was tied to a missense DCLRE1C variant by an analysis performed later. Many donors shared some public TCRs, even though most TCR sequences were rare.

With 60 Vbeta and 13 Jbeta primers, the PCR was carried out. The assay was immunoSEQ multiplex PCR, and TCRdb's table has in-frame clones only and misses some. The data contain 150,000 or so clones, around two thirds of them singletons. Germline CDR1 is MGHRA and CDR2 is YSYEKL. The CDR3 spans 14 residues. With V trimmed by 4 bases and J by 4 bases, 6 bases remained unmatched. Remarks on this clone: Its antigen is as yet unknown.

Material for sequencing was PBMCs. The sequence was collected from a man aged 18-30 years in good health and CMV-seropositive. This chain joins TRBV4-1 and TRBJ2-5, with 7 bases matching TRBD1. The CDR3 DNA sequence: TGCGCCAGCAGCCTCGGGACAGTCGGAGAGACCCAGTACTTC. Translating it yields CASSLGTVGETQYF.